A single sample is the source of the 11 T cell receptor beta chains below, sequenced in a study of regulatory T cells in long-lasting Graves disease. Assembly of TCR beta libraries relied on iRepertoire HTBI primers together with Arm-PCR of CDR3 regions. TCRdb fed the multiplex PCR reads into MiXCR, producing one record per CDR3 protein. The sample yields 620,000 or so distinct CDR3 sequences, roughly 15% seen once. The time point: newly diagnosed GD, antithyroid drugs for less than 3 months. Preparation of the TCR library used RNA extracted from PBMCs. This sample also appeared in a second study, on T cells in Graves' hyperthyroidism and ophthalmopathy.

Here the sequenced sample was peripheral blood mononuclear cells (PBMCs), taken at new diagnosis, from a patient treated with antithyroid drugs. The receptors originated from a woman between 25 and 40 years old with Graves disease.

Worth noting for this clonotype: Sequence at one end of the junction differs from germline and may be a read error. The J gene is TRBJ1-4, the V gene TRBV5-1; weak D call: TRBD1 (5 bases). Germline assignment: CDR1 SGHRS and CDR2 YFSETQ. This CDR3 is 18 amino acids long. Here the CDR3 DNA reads TGCGCCAGCAGCTCCACAGCGGGGCTCAGTGCAACTAATGAAAAACTGCTTTTT. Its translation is CASSSTAGLSATNEKLLF.

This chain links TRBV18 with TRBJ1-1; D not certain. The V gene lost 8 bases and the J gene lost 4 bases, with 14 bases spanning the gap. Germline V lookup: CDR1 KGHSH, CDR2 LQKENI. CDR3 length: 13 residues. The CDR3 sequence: CASLSGLGTEAFF. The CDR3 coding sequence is TGTGCCAGCCTGTCAGGTCTCGGCACTGAAGCTTTCTTT.

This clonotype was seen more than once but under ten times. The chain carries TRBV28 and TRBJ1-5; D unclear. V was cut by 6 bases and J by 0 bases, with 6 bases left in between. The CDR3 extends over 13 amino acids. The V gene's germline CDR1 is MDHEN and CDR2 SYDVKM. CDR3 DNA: TGTGCCAGCAGGATCTATAGCAATCAGCCCCAGCATTTT. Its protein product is CASRIYSNQPQHF.

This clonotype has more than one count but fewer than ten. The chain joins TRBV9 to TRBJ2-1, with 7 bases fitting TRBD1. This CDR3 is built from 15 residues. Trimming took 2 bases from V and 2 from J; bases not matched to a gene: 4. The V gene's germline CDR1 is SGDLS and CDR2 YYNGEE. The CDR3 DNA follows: TGTGCCAGCAGCGTTGTTCAGGGGGCCTACAATGAGCAGTTCTTC. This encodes CASSVVQGAYNEQFF.

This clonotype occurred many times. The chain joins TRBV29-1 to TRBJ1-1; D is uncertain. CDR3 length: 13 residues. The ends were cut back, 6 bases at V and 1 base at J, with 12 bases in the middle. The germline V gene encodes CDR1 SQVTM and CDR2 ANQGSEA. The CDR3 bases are TGCAGCGTCGCCGACACGCCGAACACTGAAGCTTTCTTT. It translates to CSVADTPNTEAFF.

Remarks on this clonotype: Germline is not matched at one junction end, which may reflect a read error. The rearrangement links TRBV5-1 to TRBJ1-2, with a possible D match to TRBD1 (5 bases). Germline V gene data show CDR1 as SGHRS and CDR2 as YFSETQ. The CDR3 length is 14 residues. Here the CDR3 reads CASSLGESNYSYTF. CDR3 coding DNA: TGCGCCAGCAGCTTAGGGGAGAGCAACTATAGCTACACCTTC.

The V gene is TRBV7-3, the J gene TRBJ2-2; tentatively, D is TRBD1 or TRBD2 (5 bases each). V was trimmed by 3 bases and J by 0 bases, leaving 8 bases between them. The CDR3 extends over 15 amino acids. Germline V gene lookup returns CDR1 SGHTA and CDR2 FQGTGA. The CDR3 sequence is CASSFMGPNTGELFF. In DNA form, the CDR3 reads TGTGCCAGCAGCTTCATGGGACCGAACACCGGGGAGCTGTTTTTT.

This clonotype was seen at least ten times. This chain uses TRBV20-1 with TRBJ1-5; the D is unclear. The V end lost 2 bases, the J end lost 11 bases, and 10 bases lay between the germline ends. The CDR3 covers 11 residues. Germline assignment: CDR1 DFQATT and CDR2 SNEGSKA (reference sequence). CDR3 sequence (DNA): TGCAGTGCTAGATTGGACGGTGCCCAGCATTTT. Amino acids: CSARLDGAQHF.

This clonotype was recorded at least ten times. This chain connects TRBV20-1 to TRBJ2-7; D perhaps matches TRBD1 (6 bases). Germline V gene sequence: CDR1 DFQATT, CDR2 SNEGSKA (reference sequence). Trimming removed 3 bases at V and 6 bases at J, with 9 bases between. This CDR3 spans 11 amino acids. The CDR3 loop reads CSASGRGEQYF. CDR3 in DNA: TGCAGTGCTAGTGGCAGGGGCGAGCAGTACTTC.

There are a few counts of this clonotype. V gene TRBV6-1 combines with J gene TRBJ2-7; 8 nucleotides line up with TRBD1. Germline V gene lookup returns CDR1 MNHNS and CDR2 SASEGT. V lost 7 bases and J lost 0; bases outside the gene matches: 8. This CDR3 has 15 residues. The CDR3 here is CASTTGGTDSYEQYF. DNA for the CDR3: TGTGCCAGCACCACAGGGGGGACAGACTCCTACGAGCAGTACTTC.

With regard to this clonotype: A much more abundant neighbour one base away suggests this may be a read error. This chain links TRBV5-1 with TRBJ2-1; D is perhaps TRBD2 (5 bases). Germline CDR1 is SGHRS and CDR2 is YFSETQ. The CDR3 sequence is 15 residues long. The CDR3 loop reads CAISLGSRGSNEQFF. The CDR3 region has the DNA TGCGCCATCAGCTTGGGGAGTCGGGGATCCAATGAGCAGTTCTTC.